This T cell receptor beta chain was profiled in a study of blood T cell repertoires in COVID-19. Study-level background: Whether acute or convalescent, the COVID-19 samples came from the United States, Italy and Spain. Sources were T cells, B-cell-depleted T cells, or PBMCs; the material itself was cDNA or gDNA.

Original methodology: Counts of nucleated cells, estimated from reference gene primer amplification, were obtained. Generated by immunoSEQ multiplex PCR, the TCRdb table keeps only in-frame clones and is missing some. That table furnishes V, J and clone size, whereas the DNA furnished D and trimming. The data contain roughly 100,000 clones, 88% of them singletons. CDR1 is SEHNR and CDR2 is FQNEAQ in the germline V gene (reference sequence). V lost 8 bases to trimming and J lost 5 bases; unmatched junction nucleotides: 11. CDR3 size: 15 residues. The V and J genes are TRBV7-9 and TRBJ2-5; TRBD1 matches 10 bases. This TCR came from a human donor in a cohort sampled during active COVID-19. Input material: peripheral blood. DNA for the CDR3: TGTGCCAGCCGAGTGACAGGGGGCCCTGGCGAGACCCAGTACTTC. Translation: CASRVTGGPGETQYF.